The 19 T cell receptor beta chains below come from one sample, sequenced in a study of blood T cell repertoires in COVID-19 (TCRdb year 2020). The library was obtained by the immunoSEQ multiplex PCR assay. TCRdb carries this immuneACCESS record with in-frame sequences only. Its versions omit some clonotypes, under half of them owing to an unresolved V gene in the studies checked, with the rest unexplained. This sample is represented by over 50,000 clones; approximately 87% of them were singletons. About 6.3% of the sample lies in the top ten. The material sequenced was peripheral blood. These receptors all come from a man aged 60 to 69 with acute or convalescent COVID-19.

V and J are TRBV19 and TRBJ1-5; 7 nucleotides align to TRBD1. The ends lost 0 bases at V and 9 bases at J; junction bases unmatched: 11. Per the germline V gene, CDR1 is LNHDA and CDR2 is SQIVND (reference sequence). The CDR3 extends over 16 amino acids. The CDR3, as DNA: TGTGCCAGTAGTATAGATCTCGGGACAGCGGCCCTGCCCCAGCATTTT. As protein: CASSIDLGTAALPQHF.

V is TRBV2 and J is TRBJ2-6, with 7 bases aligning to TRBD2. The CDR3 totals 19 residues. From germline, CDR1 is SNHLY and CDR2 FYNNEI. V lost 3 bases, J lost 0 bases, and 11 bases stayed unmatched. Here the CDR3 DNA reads TGTGCCAGCAGTGAGGCAGTGACTAGCTTCTACTCTGGGGCCAACGTCCTGACTTTC. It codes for CASSEAVTSFYSGANVLTF.

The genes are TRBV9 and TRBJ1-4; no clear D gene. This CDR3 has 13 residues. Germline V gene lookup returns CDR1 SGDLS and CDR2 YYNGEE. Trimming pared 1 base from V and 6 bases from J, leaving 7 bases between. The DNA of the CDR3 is TGTGCCAGCAGCGTACGGGAGCATGAAAAACTGTTTTTT. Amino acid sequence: CASSVREHEKLFF.

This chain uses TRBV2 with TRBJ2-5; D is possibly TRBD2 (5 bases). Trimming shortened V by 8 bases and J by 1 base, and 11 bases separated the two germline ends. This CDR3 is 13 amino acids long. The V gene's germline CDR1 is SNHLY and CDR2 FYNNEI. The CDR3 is CASDAGAQETQYF. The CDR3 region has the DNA TGTGCCAGCGACGCGGGCGCCCAAGAGACCCAGTACTTC.

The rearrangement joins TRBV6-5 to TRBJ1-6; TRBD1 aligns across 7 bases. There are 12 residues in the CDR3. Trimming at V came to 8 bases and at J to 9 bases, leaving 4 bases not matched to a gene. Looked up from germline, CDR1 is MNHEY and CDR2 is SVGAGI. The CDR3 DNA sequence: TGTGCCAGCCGACAGGGAGGTTCACCCCTCCACTTT. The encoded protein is CASRQGGSPLHF.

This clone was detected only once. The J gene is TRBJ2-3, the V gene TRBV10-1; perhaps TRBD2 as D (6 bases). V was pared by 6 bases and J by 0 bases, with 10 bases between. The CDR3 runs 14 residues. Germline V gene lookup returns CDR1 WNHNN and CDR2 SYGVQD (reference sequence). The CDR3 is CASRGGSSTDTQYF. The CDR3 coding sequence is TGCGCCAGCAGGGGGGGATCTAGCACAGATACGCAGTATTTT.

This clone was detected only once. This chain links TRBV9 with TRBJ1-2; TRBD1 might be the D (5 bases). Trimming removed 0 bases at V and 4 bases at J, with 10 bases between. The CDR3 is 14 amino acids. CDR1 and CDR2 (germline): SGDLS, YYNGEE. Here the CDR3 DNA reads TGTGCCAGCAGCGTAGAAGCGGGACCCTATGGCTACACCTTC. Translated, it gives CASSVEAGPYGYTF.

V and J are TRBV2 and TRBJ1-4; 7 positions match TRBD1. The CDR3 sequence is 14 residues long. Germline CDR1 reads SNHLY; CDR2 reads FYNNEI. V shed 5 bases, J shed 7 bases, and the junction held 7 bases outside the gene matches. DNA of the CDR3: TGTGCCAGCAGTTCTGACAGGGCGGGTGAAAAACTGTTTTTT. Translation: CASSSDRAGEKLFF.

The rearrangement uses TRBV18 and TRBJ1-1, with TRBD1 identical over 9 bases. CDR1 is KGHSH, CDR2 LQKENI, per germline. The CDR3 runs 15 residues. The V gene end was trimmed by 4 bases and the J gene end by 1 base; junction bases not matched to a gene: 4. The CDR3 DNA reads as TGTGCCAGCTCACTAAGGACAGGGGAGAACACTGAAGCTTTCTTT. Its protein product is CASSLRTGENTEAFF.

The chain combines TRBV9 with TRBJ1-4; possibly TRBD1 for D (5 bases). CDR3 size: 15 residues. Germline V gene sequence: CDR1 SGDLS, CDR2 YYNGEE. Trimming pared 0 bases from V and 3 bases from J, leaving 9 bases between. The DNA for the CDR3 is TGTGCCAGCAGCGTAGTGGGGCTGCCTAATGAAAAACTGTTTTTT. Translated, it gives CASSVVGLPNEKLFF.

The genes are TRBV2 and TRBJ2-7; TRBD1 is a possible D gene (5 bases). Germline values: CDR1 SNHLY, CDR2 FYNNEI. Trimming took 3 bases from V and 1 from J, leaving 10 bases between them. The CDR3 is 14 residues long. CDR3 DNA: TGTGCCAGCAGTGATGGTAGGGGATCCTACGAGCAGTACTTC. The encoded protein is CASSDGRGSYEQYF.

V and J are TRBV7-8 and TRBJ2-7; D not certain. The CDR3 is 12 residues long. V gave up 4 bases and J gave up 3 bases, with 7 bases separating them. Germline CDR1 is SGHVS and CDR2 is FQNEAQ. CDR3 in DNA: TGTGCCAGCAGCTCGACTTACTACGAGCAGTACTTC. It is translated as CASSSTYYEQYF.

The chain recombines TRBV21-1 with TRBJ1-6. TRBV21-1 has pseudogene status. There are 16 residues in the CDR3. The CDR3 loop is CASSKLRGQRRSPLHF. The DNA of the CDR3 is TGTGCCAGCAGCAAATTGCGCGGTCAGCGACGGTCACCCCTCCACTTT.

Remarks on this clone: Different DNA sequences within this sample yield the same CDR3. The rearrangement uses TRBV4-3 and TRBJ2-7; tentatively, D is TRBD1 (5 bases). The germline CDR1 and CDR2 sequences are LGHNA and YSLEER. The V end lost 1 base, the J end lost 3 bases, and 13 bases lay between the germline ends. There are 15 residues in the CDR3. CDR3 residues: CASSQGTSGFYEQYF. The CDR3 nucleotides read TGCGCCAGCAGCCAAGGCACTTCAGGGTTCTACGAGCAGTACTTC.

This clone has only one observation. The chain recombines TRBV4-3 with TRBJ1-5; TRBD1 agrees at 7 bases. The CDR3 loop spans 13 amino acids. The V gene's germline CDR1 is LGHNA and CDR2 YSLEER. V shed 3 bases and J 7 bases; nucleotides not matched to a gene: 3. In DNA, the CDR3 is TGCGCCAGCAGCCAGATCAGGGGGCAGCCCCAGCATTTT. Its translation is CASSQIRGQPQHF.

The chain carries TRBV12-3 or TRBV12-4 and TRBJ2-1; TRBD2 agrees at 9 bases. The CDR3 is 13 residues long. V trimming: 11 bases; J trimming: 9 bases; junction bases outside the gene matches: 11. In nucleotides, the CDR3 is TGTGCCTCAGGAGCGGGGGGCCTCGGTGAGCAGTTCTTC. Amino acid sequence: CASGAGGLGEQFF.

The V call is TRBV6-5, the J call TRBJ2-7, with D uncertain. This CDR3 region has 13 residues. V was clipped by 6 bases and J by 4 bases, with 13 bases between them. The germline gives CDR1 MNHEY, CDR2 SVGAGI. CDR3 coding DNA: TGTGCCAGCAGCCCCAACAGTGGATACGAGCAGTACTTC. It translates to CASSPNSGYEQYF.

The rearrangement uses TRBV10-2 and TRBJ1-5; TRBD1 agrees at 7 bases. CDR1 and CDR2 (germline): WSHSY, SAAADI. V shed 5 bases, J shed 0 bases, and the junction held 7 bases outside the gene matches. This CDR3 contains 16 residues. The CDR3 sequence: CASSHGQVNSNQPQHF. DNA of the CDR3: TGCGCCAGCAGTCACGGACAGGTTAATAGCAATCAGCCCCAGCATTTT.

CDR3 sequence reads: CASRTRTTGGNQPQHF. The DNA for the CDR3 is TGTGCCAGTCGCACGAGAACGACAGGAGGCAATCAGCCCCAGCATTTT. The chain couples TRBV28 to TRBJ1-5; perhaps TRBD1 as D (6 bases). Germline lookup yields CDR1 MDHEN and CDR2 SYDVKM. V lost 9 bases and J 2 bases, leaving 20 bases between the germline ends. The CDR3 is 16 residues long.